The 3 T cell receptor beta chains in this list originate from one sample, sequenced in a study of cytomegalovirus exposure and HLA in healthy donors. Assay: immunoSEQ multiplex PCR; the TCRdb copy retains only in-frame clones and omits some. The sample has 120,000 to 150,000 clones; about nine tenths are singletons. The specimen was PBMCs. All receptors derive from a man in his late teens or twenties in good health and CMV-seropositive.

The J gene is TRBJ2-3, the V gene TRBV5-1; 15 bases align to TRBD2. The CDR3 consists of 18 residues. CDR1 is SGHRS and CDR2 is YFSETQ in the germline V gene. V shed 4 bases, J shed 2 bases, and the junction held 8 bases outside the gene matches. The CDR3: CASSRGGLAGGTTDTQYF. CDR3 sequence (DNA): TGCGCCAGCAGCAGGGGCGGACTAGCGGGGGGGACCACAGATACGCAGTATTTT.

V is TRBV7-3 and J is TRBJ1-2; the match to TRBD1 covers 10 bases. V shed 5 bases and J 1 base; nucleotides not matched to a gene: 7. CDR1 is SGHTA and CDR2 is FQGTGA in the germline V gene. This CDR3 has 16 residues. The CDR3: CASSKTGGMSNYGYTF. CDR3 bases: TGTGCCAGCAGCAAGACAGGGGGCATGAGTAACTATGGCTACACCTTC.

This clone was seen only a few times. This chain uses TRBV6-6 with TRBJ1-1, with D possibly being TRBD1 (5 bases). The CDR3 has 15 residues. Germline CDR1 is MNHNY and CDR2 is SVGAGI (reference sequence). V was clipped by 0 bases and J by 7 bases, with 15 bases between them. CDR3 in amino acids: CASSYSILRTFEAFF. CDR3 nucleotide sequence: TGTGCCAGCAGTTACTCGATTCTAAGGACATTTGAAGCTTTCTTT.